The 5 T cell receptor beta chains given below trace back to one sample, sequenced in a study of T cell responses to AZD1222 COVID-19 vaccine. Sequenced by immunoSEQ multiplex PCR; TCRdb stores in-frame clones only, minus some. This sample has 160,000 or so clones, with roughly 90% found just once. Source: peripheral blood, taken 28 days after the second AZD1222 dose. The receptors stem from an adult who received the AZD1222 COVID-19 vaccine.

The CDR3 reads CASASLGLREKLFF. The CDR3 coding sequence is TGTGCTAGTGCCTCCCTAGGGTTGCGGGAAAAACTGTTTTTT. The chain uses TRBV12-5 and TRBJ1-4, with unresolved D. V was cut by 7 bases and J by 8 bases, with 17 bases left in between. Looked up from germline, CDR1 is LGHNT and CDR2 is FRNRAP. The CDR3 sequence is 14 residues long.

The chain combines TRBV30 with TRBJ1-4; no clear D. The CDR3 is 13 amino acids. V lost 2 bases and J lost 5, with 9 bases in between. Germline V gene lookup returns CDR1 GTSNPN and CDR2 SVGIG (reference sequence). The CDR3 coding sequence is TGTGCCTGGAGTTCACAGACGAATGAAAAACTGTTTTTT. This encodes CAWSSQTNEKLFF.

V and J are TRBV27 and TRBJ2-3; 9 positions match TRBD2. CDR1 MNHEY and CDR2 SMNVEV come from the germline V gene (reference sequence). This CDR3 contains 15 residues. The junction had 11 bases not matched to a gene; V was cut back by 8 bases and J by 5 bases. The CDR3 nucleotides read TGTGCCAGCGCTCGCTCTAGCGGGGTTGTAGATACGCAGTATTTT. Encoded protein: CASARSSGVVDTQYF.

In its sample, this clone was seen once. This specimen includes other DNA sequences encoding the same CDR3. The chain employs TRBV28 and TRBJ2-5; maybe TRBD1 (5 bases). The ends were cut back, 10 bases at V and 3 bases at J, with 15 bases in the middle. The CDR3 covers 13 residues. Germline-derived CDR1 and CDR2 are MDHEN and SYDVKM. This CDR3 reads CATSGPNKETQYF. In DNA, the CDR3 is TGTGCCACCTCAGGGCCTAATAAAGAGACCCAGTACTTC.

The chain couples TRBV2 to TRBJ2-2; D unclear. This CDR3 is 16 amino acids long. Germline values: CDR1 SNHLY, CDR2 FYNNEI. The ends were cut back, 6 bases at V and 4 bases at J, with 18 bases in the middle. Written as DNA, the CDR3 is TGTGCCAGCAGCCCCCCTGGTCCCCCGGGCACCGGGGAGCTGTTTTTT. Encoded protein: CASSPPGPPGTGELFF.